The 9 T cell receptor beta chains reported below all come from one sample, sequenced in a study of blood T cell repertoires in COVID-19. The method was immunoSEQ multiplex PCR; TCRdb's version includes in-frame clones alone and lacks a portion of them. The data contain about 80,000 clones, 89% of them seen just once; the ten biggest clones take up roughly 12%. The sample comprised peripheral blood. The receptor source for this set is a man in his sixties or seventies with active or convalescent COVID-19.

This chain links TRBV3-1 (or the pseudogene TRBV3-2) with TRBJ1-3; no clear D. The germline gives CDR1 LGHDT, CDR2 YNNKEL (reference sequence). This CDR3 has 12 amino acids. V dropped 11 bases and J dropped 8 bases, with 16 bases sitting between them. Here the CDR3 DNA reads TGTGCCGCGGGCGTCGCGGCGCACACCATATATTTT. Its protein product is CAAGVAAHTIYF.

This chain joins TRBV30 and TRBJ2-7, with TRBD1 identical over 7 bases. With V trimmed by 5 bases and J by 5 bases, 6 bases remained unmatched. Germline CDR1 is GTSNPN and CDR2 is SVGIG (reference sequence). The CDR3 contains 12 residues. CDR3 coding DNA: TGTGCCTGGGGTGACAGGGTTGACGAGCAGTACTTC. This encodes CAWGDRVDEQYF. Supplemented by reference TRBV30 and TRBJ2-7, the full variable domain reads SQTIHQWPATLVQPVGSPLSLECTVEGTSNPNLYWYRQAAGRGLQLLFYSVGIGQISSEVPQNLSASRPQDRQFILSSKKLLLSDSGFYLCAWGDRVDEQYFGPGTRLTVT.

DNA of the CDR3: TGTGCCAGCAGCTTAGCAGGCCGGCGAGGGACTGAAGCTTTCTTT. Translation gives CASSLAGRRGTEAFF. V is TRBV7-9 and J is TRBJ1-1; D gene unclear. The CDR3 loop spans 15 amino acids. CDR1 SEHNR and CDR2 FQNEAQ come from the germline V gene (reference sequence). The V and J ends lost 0 bases and 5 bases respectively, with 13 bases between them.

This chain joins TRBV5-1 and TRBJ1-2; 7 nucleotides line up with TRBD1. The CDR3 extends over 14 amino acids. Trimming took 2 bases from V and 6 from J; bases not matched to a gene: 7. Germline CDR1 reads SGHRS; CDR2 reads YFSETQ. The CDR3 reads CASSFSGTEDGYTF. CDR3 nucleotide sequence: TGCGCCAGCAGCTTTTCCGGGACAGAGGATGGCTACACCTTC.

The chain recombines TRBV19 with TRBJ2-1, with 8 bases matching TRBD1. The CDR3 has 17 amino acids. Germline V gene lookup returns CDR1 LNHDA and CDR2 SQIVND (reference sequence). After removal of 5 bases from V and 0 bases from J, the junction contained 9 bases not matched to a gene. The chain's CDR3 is CASSVTLDRGSYNEQFF. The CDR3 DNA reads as TGTGCCAGTAGTGTGACCCTCGACAGGGGCTCCTACAATGAGCAGTTCTTC.

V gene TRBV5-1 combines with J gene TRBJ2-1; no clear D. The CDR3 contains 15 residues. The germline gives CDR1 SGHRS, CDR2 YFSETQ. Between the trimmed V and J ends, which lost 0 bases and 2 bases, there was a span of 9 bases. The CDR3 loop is CASSLGGPTYNEQFF. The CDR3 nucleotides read TGCGCCAGCAGCTTGGGTGGGCCCACCTACAATGAGCAGTTCTTC. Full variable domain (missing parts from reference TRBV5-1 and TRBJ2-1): KAGVTQTPRYLIKTRGQQVTLSCSPISGHRSVSWYQQTPGQGLQFLFEYFSETQRNKGNFPGRFSGRQFSNSRSEMNVSTLELGDSALYLCASSLGGPTYNEQFFGPGTRLTVL.

DNA for the CDR3: TGTGCCAGCAGTCGACCTACAGGGGCTAGGAATGAGCAGTTCTTC. This gives the protein CASSRPTGARNEQFF. The chain combines TRBV6-5 with TRBJ2-1, with TRBD1 matching over 7 bases. Germline values: CDR1 MNHEY, CDR2 SVGAGI. The CDR3 length is 15 residues. V dropped 5 bases and J dropped 7; count of bases not matched to a gene: 11.

The CDR3 spells CASGRDRGSEKLFF. CDR3 nucleotide sequence: TGTGCCAGCGGCCGGGACAGGGGGAGTGAAAAACTGTTTTTT. V and J are TRBV5-4 and TRBJ1-4; 11 positions agree with TRBD1. Trimming at V came to 7 bases and at J to 7 bases, leaving 6 bases not matched to a gene. The length of the CDR3 is 14 residues. CDR1 is SGHNT and CDR2 is YYREEE in the germline V gene (reference sequence).

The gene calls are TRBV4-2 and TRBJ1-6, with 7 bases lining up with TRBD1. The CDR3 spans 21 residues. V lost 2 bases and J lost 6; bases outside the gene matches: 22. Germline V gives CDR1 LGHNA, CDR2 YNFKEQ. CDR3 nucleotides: TGTGCCAGCAGCCAACAAACAAGGGGGACAGAAGGCCCTTTTGGTAATTCACCCCTCCACTTT. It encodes CASSQQTRGTEGPFGNSPLHF.